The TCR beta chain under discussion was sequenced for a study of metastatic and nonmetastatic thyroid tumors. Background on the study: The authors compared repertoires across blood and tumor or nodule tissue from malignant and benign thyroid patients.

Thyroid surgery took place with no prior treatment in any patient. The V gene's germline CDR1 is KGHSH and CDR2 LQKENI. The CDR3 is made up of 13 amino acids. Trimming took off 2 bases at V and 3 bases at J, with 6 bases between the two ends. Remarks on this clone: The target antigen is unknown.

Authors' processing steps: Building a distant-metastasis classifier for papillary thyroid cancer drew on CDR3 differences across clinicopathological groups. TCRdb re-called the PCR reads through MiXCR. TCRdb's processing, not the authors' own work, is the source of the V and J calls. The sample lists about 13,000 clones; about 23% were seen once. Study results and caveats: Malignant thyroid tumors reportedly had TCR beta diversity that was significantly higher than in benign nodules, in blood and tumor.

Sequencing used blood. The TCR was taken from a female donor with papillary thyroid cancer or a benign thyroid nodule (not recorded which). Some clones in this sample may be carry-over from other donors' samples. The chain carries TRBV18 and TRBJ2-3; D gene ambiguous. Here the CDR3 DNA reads TGTGCCAGCTCACCAGAAGTAACAGATACGCAGTATTTT. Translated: CASSPEVTDTQYF.